This T cell receptor (beta chain) stems from a study of T cell responses to AZD1222 COVID-19 vaccine. General study results and limits: Vaccine-related CD4 TCRs covered spike, predominating at 160-218 and 743-854.

The protocol was immunoSEQ multiplex PCR, while the TCRdb copy is restricted to in-frame clones and leaves out a portion. Found here are roughly 120,000 clones, 65% to 90% of them singletons; the top ten hold about 7.8%. About this clone itself: Its specificity is not known.

Germline CDR1 and CDR2: MNHEY and SVGAGI. The V gene lost 7 bases and the J gene lost 3 bases, with 16 bases spanning the gap. This CDR3 spans 15 amino acids. This specimen consisted of peripheral blood, obtained on day 0 of AZD1222 vaccination. The chain employs TRBV6-5 and TRBJ2-1, with D unclear. The clonotype originates from an adult in good health. CDR3 coding DNA: TGTGCCAGCACCCGAGATAGCCTGGTCTACAATGAGCAGTTCTTC. This encodes CASTRDSLVYNEQFF.